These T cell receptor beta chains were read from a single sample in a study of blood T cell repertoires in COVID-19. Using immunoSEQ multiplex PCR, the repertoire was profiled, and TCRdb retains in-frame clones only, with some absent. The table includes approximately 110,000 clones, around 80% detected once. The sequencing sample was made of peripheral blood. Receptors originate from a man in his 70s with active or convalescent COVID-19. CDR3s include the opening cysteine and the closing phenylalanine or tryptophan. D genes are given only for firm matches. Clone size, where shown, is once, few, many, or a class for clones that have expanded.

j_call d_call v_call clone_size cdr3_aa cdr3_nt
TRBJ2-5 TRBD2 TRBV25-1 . CASSEFSGSGETQYF TGTGCCAGCAGTGAATTTAGCGGGAGTGGAGAGACCCAGTACTTC
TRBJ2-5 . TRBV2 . CASTAREVTQYF TGTGCCAGCACGGCCCGCGAGGTGACCCAGTACTTC
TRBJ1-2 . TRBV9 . CASSVVAVNYGYTF TGTGCCAGCAGCGTAGTAGCGGTGAACTATGGCTACACCTTC
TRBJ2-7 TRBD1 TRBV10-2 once CASSEIGTGDDEQYF TGCGCCAGCAGTGAGATAGGGACAGGGGATGACGAGCAGTACTTC
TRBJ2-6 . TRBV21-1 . CASSITGTGGSGANVLTF TGTGCCAGCAGCATAACCGGGACAGGGGGCTCTGGGGCCAACGTCCTGACTTTC
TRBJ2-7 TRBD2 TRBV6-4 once CASSATSGRSYEQYF TGTGCCAGCAGTGCGACTAGCGGGAGGTCCTACGAGCAGTACTTC
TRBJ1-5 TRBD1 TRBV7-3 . CASSSGQGKPQHF TGTGCCAGCAGCTCAGGACAGGGAAAGCCCCAGCATTTT
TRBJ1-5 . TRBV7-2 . CASSLQAQPQHF TGTGCCAGCAGCCTCCAGGCACAGCCCCAGCATTTT
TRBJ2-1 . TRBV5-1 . CASRPLSGGYNEQFF TGCGCCAGCCGTCCTCTCTCCGGGGGTTACAATGAGCAGTTCTTC
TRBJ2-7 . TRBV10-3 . CAISENQGSYEQYF TGTGCCATCAGTGAAAATCAGGGAAGCTACGAGCAGTACTTC